This T cell receptor beta chain comes out of a study of chemoradiotherapy in HPV16-positive cancers. Study background: Functional T-cell assays on two HPV16-positive patients' cells defined candidate HPV-specific clones and common TCR motifs.

As regards this clone: Its cognate antigen is unknown.

Study-level points and caveats: HPV-specific T cells were functionally defined from only a couple of HPV16-positive patients. Candidate HPV-specific clones and E7-related TCR motifs grew in tumor during treatment.

Assay: immunoSEQ multiplex PCR; the TCRdb copy retains only in-frame clones and omits some. Here the sample spans approximately 8,200 clones, 55% to 80% being singletons. The receptor comes from a human donor with HPV-associated anogenital cancer. This material was acquired from a patient who underwent chemoradiotherapy.

The CDR3 DNA reads as TGTGCCAGCAGCCAGAGAGGAGCGGGAGCCCTCGGGGGCTTGGATGAGCAGTTCTTC. It specifies CASSQRGAGALGGLDEQFF. The chain joins TRBV14 to TRBJ2-1, with 8 bases lining up with TRBD2. The CDR3 runs to 19 residues. The V gene's germline CDR1 is SGHDN and CDR2 FVKESK. The V gene end was trimmed by 3 bases and the J gene end by 8 bases; junction bases not matched to a gene: 21.